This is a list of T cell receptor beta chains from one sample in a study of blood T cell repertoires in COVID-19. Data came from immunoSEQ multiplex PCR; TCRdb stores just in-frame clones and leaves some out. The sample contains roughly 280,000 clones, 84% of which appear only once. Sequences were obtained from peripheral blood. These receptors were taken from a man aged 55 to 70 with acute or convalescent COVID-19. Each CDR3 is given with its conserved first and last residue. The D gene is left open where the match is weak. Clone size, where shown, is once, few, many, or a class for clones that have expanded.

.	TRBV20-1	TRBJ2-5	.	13	TGCAGTGCTAGTCCTACCGCCCAAGAGACCCAGTACTTC	CSASPTAQETQYF
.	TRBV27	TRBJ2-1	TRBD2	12	TGTGCCAGCATTACACTAGCGGGAGAGCAGTTCTTC	CASITLAGEQFF
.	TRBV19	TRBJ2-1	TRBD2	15	TGTGCCAGTAGTCCCCGGACTAGCGGGAACAATGAGCAGTTCTTC	CASSPRTSGNNEQFF
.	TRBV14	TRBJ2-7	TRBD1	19	TGTGCCAGCAGCCAGGAGTCGGACAGGGGAACGTGGGGGCCCTACGAGCAGTACTTC	CASSQESDRGTWGPYEQYF
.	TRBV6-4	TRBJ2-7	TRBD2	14	TGTGCCAGCAAGCGACTAGCGGGGGCCTTGGAGCAGTACTTC	CASKRLAGALEQYF
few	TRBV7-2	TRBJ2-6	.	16	TGTGCCAGCAGCCACCGACAGAGCTCTGGGGCCAACGTCCTGACTTTC	CASSHRQSSGANVLTF
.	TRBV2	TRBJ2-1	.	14	TGTGCCAGCAGTGAAGCAACTAGCAGCAATGAGCAGTTCTTC	CASSEATSSNEQFF
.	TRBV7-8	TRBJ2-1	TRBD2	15	TGTGCCAGCAGCTCGACAGCGGGAGGGTGGAATGAGCAGTTCTTC	CASSSTAGGWNEQFF
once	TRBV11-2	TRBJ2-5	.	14	TGTGCCAGCAGCCTATACAGGGAACAAGAGACCCAGTACTTC	CASSLYREQETQYF
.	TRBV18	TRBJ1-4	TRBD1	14	TGTGCCAGCTCAGGGGACAGACCTTGGGAAAAACTGTTTTTT	CASSGDRPWEKLFF
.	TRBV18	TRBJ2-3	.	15	TGTGCCAGCTCAAGATACAGGGAGTGGGTCAATACGCAGTATTTT	CASSRYREWVNTQYF
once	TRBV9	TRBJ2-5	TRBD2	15	TGTGCCAGCAGCCCACGTTATAGCGGGGGAGAGACCCAGTACTTC	CASSPRYSGGETQYF
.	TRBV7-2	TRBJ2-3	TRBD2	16	TGTGCCAGCAGCTTTATAGCGGGAGACAGGACAGATACGCAGTATTTT	CASSFIAGDRTDTQYF
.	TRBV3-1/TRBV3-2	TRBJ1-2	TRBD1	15	TGTGCCAGCAGCCCCCGGACAGGGCAGGGCTATGGCTACACCTTC	CASSPRTGQGYGYTF
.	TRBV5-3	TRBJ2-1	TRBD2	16	TGTGCCAGTCCCATCCGGGCGGGGGGCCCCTACAATGAGCAGTTCTTC	CASPIRAGGPYNEQFF
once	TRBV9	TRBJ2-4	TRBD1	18	TGTGCCAGCAGCGCAACCCAGGACAGGGGGCCAGCCAAAAACATTCAGTACTTC	CASSATQDRGPAKNIQYF
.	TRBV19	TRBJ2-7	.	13	TGTGCCAGTAGTGCAGCGGACTACTACGAGCAGTACTTC	CASSAADYYEQYF
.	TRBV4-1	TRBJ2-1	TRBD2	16	TGCGCCAGCAGCCAAACTAGCGGGGGGGCCTTGAATGAGCAGTTCTTC	CASSQTSGGALNEQFF
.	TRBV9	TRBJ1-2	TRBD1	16	TGTGCCAGCAGCGCTCCGGGACAGGGGGCTGACTATGGCTACACCTTC	CASSAPGQGADYGYTF
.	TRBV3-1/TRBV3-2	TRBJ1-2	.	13	TGTGCCAGCAGCCCGCAACAGTACTATGGCTACACCTTC	CASSPQQYYGYTF
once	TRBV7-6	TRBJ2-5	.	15	TGTGCCAGCAGCTTATGGGAGGTAGGACAAGAGACCCAGTACTTC	CASSLWEVGQETQYF
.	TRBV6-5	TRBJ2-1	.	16	TGTGCCAGCAGTTACTCTAGCGGCGGCCGCTACAATGAGCAGTTCTTC	CASSYSSGGRYNEQFF
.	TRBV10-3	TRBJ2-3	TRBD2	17	TGTGCCATCAGGCCTAGCGGGGGGGCCTCCAGCACAGATACGCAGTATTTT	CAIRPSGGASSTDTQYF
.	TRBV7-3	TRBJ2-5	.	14	TGTGCCAGCAGCTCTTTGGGGGGAGGCGAGACCCAGTACTTC	CASSSLGGGETQYF
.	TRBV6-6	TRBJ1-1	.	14	TGTGCCAGCAGCCAGACACCTCTGAACACTGAAGCTTTCTTT	CASSQTPLNTEAFF
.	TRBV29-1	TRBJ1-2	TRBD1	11	TGCAGCGTTGCAGGGGGCTGGGGCTACACCTTC	CSVAGGWGYTF
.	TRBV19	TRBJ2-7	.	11	TGTGCCAGTACCGGGGTTGGCGAGCAGTACTTC	CASTGVGEQYF
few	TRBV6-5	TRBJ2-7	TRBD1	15	TGTGCCAGCAAACAGGGGCCAGCTTTTCCCTACGAGCAGTACTTC	CASKQGPAFPYEQYF
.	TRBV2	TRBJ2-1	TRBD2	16	TGTGCCAGCCAGCCCCCAGCGGGAGATGCCTACAATGAGCAGTTCTTC	CASQPPAGDAYNEQFF
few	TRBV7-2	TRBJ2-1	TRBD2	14	TGTGCCAGCAGACCAGCGGGAGGGGGGAATGAGCAGTTCTTC	CASRPAGGGNEQFF
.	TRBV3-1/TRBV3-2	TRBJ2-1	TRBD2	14	TGTGCCAGCAGCCAGCAGGGTACGCGGGGGGGGAAGTTCTTC	CASSQQGTRGGKFF
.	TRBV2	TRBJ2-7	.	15	TGTGCCAGCAGTGACCCCCCTAGCGTCGGCTACGAGCAGTACTTC	CASSDPPSVGYEQYF
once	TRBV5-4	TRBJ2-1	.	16	TGTGCCAGCAGCTTGGATTGGTCGAGGTCCTACAATGAGCAGTTCTTC	CASSLDWSRSYNEQFF
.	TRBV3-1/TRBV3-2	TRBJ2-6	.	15	TGTGCCAGCAGCCAACAGGGCTCTGGGGCCAACGTCCTGACTTTC	CASSQQGSGANVLTF
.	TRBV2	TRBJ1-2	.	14	TGTGCCAGCAGTGTATTGTCAGGGGTTGGCGGCTACACCTTC	CASSVLSGVGGYTF
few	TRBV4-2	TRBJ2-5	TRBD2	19	TGTGCCAGCAGCCAAGTCGTGCGGGGGGCCCTTCCCCTCCAAGAGACCCAGTACTTC	CASSQVVRGALPLQETQYF
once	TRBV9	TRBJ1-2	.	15	TGTGCCAGCACCTCTGGGGGCGGGTTTAACTATGGCTACACCTTC	CASTSGGGFNYGYTF
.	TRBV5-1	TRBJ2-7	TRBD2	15	TGCGCCAGCAGCTTGGTTAGCGGGAGTGATTACGAGCAGTACTTC	CASSLVSGSDYEQYF
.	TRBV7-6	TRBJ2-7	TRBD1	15	TGTGCCAGCAGCCACCGGGGACAGGGCCCCTACGAGCAGTACTTC	CASSHRGQGPYEQYF
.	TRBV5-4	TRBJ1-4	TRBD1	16	TGTGCCAGCAGCTTGGGCCGGGACAGGGGAGATGAAAAACTGTTTTTT	CASSLGRDRGDEKLFF
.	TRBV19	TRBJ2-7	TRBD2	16	TGTGCCAGTAGGCGCGATGGGGCTAGCGGGGAGCACGAGCAGTACTTC	CASRRDGASGEHEQYF
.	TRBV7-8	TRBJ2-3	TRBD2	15	TGTGCCAGCAGCCGACTAGCGGGGGACCCTAATACGCAGTATTTT	CASSRLAGDPNTQYF
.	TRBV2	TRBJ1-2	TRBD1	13	TGTGCCAGCACAGAGGACAGGGGCTATGGCTACACCTTC	CASTEDRGYGYTF
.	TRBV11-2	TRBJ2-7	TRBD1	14	TGTGCCAGCAGTCACGGGACAGGGTCCTACGAGCAGTACTTC	CASSHGTGSYEQYF
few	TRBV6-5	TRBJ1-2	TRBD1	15	TGTGCCAGCAGTTATTCCGACAGGGCTAACTATGGCTACACCTTC	CASSYSDRANYGYTF
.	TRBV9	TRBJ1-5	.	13	TGTGCCAGCAGCGTAGCGGAGGGGCAGCCCCAGCATTTT	CASSVAEGQPQHF
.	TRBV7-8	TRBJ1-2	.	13	TGTGCCAGCAGCTTCTCCCCCCGCTATGGCTACACCTTC	CASSFSPRYGYTF